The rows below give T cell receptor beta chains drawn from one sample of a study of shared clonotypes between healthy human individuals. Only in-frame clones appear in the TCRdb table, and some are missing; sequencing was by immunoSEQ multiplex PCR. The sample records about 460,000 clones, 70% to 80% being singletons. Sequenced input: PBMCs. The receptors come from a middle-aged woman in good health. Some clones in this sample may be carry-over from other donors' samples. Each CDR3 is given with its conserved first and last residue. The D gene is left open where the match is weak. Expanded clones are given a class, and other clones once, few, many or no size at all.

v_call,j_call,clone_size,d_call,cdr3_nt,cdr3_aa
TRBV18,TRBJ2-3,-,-,TGTGCCAGCTCGCCAACGGGAGTAGATACGCAGTATTTT,CASSPTGVDTQYF
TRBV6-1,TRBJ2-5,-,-,TGTGCCAGCACCGCCGGGGAGGAGACCCAGTACTTC,CASTAGEETQYF
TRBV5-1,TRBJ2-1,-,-,TGCGCCAGCAGCGCCGACCCTCGGGGGGCCAATGAGCAGTTCTTC,CASSADPRGANEQFF
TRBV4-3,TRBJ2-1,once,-,TGCGCCAGCAGCCAACAGACAAGTCGCAATGAGCAGTTCTTC,CASSQQTSRNEQFF
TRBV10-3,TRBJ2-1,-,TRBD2,TGTGCCATCAGTGGAGTAGCGGGAGGCGACTACAATGAGCAGTTCTTC,CAISGVAGGDYNEQFF
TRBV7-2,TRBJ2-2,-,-,TGTGCCTGCAGCTTAGCGAGGGTTGGCGGGGAGCTGTTTTTT,CACSLARVGGELFF
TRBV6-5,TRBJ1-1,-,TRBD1,TGTGCCAGCAGTTACCGGACAGGGGTGGGCACTGAAGCTTTCTTT,CASSYRTGVGTEAFF
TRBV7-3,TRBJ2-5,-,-,TGTGCCAGCAGCCCCACCCCCCTTAGCGGTGGGAGAGAGACCCAGTACTTC,CASSPTPLSGGRETQYF
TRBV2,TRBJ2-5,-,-,TGTGCCAGCCTCCCGGAGGGGGTCCTAGCGGAGACCCAGTACTTC,CASLPEGVLAETQYF
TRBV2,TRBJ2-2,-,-,TGTGCCAGCGATTCGGGGCTGAACACCGGGGAGCTGTTTTTT,CASDSGLNTGELFF
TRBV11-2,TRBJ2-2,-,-,TGTGCCAGCAGCTTAGGAATAAGGGGGGAGCTGTTTTTT,CASSLGIRGELFF
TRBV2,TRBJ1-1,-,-,TGTGCCAGCAGCGCGACGCCCTCTGAAGCTTTCTTT,CASSATPSEAFF
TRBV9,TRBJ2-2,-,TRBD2,TGTGCCAGCAGCGTCCTAGCGGGAGTTCAGACCGGGGAGCTGTTTTTT,CASSVLAGVQTGELFF
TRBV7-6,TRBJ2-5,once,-,TGTGCCAGCAGCCCCCACGGAGAGACCCAGTACTTC,CASSPHGETQYF
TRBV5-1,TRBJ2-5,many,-,TGCGCCAGCAGCTTTGACTCCTTTACCCAGTACTTC,CASSFDSFTQYF
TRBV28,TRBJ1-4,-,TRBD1,TGTGCCAGCAGTTTAGGGGACAGCCTTAGGGCAAAACTGTTTTTT,CASSLGDSLRAKLFF
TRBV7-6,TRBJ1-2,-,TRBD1,TGTGCCAGCAGCAGTAGACAGGGCTATGGCTACACCTTC,CASSSRQGYGYTF
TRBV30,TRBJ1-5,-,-,TGTGCCTGGAGTGGGGATAGGGATCAGCCCCAGCATTTT,CAWSGDRDQPQHF
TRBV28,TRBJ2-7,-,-,TGTGCCAGCAGTTTGGGGCAAACCTACGAGCAGTACTTC,CASSLGQTYEQYF
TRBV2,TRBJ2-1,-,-,TGTGCCAGCACCGGCCCGGACAGAACAAGGCTCTTC,CASTGPDRTRLF
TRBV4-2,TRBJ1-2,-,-,TGTGCCAGCAGCCAAGTAGGGGAACCCGGGGTACGTGTGGCCGTGGATGGCTACACCTTC,CASSQVGEPGVRVAVDGYTF
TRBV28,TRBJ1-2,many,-,TGTGCCAGCAGTTTAAATGCGGCCAGTGCAAATGGCTACACCTTC,CASSLNAASANGYTF
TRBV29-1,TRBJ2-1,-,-,TGCAGCGTTGATAGGGGGGCTGAGCAGTTCTTC,CSVDRGAEQFF
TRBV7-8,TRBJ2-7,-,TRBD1,TGTGCCAGCAGCCAAGGACAGGGGCCTTCCTACGAGCAGTACTTC,CASSQGQGPSYEQYF
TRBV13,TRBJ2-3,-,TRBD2,TGTGCCAGCAGCTTACGACTAGCGGGAGGCCGGGGAGATACGCAGTATTTT,CASSLRLAGGRGDTQYF
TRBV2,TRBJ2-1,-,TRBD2,TGTGCCAGCAGCGGGACTAGCCGGAATGAGCAGTTCTTC,CASSGTSRNEQFF
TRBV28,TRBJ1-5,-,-,TGTGCCAGCAGTTTCCCCACCAATCAGCCCCAGCATTTT,CASSFPTNQPQHF
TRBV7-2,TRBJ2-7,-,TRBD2,TGTGCCAGCAGCCTGGCGACAGGACTAGCGGAGACCTACGAGCAGTACTTC,CASSLATGLAETYEQYF
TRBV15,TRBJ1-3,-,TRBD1,TGTGCCACCAGCGCACCCGAGGGGGCCAACTCTGGAAACACCATATATTTT,CATSAPEGANSGNTIYF
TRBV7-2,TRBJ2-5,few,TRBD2,TGTGCCAGCAGCTTCGTAGCGGGACAAGAGACCCAGTACTTC,CASSFVAGQETQYF
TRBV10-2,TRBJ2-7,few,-,TGCGCCAGCAGACAGGGATCCTACGAGCAGTACTTC,CASRQGSYEQYF
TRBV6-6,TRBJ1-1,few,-,TGTGCCAGCAGTTACACGGGAGGTGACACTGAAGCTTTCTTT,CASSYTGGDTEAFF
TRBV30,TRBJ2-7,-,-,TGTGCCTGGAGTGTGGATTGGGCCTACGAGCAGTACTTC,CAWSVDWAYEQYF
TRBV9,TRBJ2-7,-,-,TGTGCCAGCAGCGTTTTGGACACCGGGTCGTACGAGCAGTACTTC,CASSVLDTGSYEQYF
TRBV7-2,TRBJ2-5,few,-,TGTGCCAGCAGCTTATACGGTCAAGAGACCCAGTACTTC,CASSLYGQETQYF
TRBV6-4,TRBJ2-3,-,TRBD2,TGTGCCAGCAGCGCGACTAGCGGGAAAGGGACAGATACGCAGTATTTT,CASSATSGKGTDTQYF
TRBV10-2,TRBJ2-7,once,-,TGCGCCAGCAGTGAGGGCGTCTACGAGCAGTACTTC,CASSEGVYEQYF
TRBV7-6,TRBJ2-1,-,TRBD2,TGTGCCAGCAGCTCACTTCAGACTAGCGGCAATGAGCAGTTCTTC,CASSSLQTSGNEQFF
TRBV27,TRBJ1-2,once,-,TGTGCCAGCAGCCCTAGATCCGGGACACGGTCCCTTTCCTATGGCTACACCTTC,CASSPRSGTRSLSYGYTF
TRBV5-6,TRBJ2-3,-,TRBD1,TGTGCCACCACGGGACAGGGTGCAGATACGCAGTATTTT,CATTGQGADTQYF
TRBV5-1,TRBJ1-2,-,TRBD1,TGCGCCAGCAGCTTGGCCGGGACAGAATATGGCTACACCTTC,CASSLAGTEYGYTF
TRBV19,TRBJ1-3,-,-,TGTGCCAGTTCTCAGGGTGCTGGAAACACCATATATTTT,CASSQGAGNTIYF
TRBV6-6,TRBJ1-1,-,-,TGTGCCAGCAGTTATAGGGGGGACACTGAAGCTTTCTTT,CASSYRGDTEAFF
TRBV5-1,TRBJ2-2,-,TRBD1,TGCGCCAGCAGCTTGGGACAGGGAATCGCCGGGGAGCTGTTTTTT,CASSLGQGIAGELFF
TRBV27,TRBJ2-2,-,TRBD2,TGTGCCACCAACCCTAGCGGGAGACTCTACGGGGAGCTGTTTTTT,CATNPSGRLYGELFF
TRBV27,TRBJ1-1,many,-,TGTGCCAGCAGTTTAGAGAGGGGCACTGAAGCTTTCTTT,CASSLERGTEAFF
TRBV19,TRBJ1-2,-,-,TGTGCCAGTAGTCGAACAGCTCCCTATGGCTACACCTTC,CASSRTAPYGYTF
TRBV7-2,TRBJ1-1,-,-,TGTGCCAGCACCCCTACATGGATGAACACTGAAGCTTTCTTT,CASTPTWMNTEAFF
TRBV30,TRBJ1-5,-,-,TGTGCCTGGAGTAAGGGGTCTTATAGTCAGCCCCAGCATTTT,CAWSKGSYSQPQHF
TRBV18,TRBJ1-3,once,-,TGTGCCAGCTCACCAGGGGGAGGCTCTGGAAACACCATATATTTT,CASSPGGGSGNTIYF
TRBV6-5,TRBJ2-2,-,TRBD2,TGTGCCAGCAGTGGGACTAGCGGGGACACCGGGGAGCTGTTTTTT,CASSGTSGDTGELFF
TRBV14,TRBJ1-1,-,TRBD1,TGTGCCAGCAGCCCACTGACAGGGGGCTCATCTGAAGCTTTCTTT,CASSPLTGGSSEAFF
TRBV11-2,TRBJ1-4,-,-,TGTGCCAGCAGCTCAGGACAGAGGATTTATGAAAAACTGTTTTTT,CASSSGQRIYEKLFF